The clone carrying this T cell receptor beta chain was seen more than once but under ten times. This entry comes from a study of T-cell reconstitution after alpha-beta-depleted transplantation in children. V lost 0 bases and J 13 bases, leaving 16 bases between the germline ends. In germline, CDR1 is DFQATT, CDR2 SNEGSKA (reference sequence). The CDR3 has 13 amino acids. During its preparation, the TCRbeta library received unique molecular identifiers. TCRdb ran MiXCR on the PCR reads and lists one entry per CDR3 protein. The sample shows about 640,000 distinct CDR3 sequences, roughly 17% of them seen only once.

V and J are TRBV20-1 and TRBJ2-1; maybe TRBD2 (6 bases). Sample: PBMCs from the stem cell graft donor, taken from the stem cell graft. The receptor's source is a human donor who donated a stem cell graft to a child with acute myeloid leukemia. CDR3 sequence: CSARDTTSLSQFF. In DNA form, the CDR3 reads TGCAGTGCTAGAGATACCACTAGCTTGAGTCAGTTCTTC.